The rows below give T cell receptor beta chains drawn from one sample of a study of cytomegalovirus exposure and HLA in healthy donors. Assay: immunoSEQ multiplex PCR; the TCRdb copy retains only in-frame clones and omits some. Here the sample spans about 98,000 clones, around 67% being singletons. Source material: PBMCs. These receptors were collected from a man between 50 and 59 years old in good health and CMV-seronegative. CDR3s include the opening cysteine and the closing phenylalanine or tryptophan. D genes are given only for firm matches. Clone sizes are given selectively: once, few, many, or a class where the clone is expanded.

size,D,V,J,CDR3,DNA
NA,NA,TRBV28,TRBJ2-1,CASSESGFEQFF,TGTGCCAGCAGTGAATCAGGGTTTGAGCAGTTCTTC
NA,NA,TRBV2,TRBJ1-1,CASREGPEAFF,TGTGCCAGCAGGGAGGGACCTGAAGCTTTCTTT
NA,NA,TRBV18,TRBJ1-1,CASSTDSRGLAAEAFF,TGTGCCAGCTCAACCGATTCCCGGGGGCTAGCGGCTGAAGCTTTCTTT
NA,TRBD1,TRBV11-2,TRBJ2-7,CASSSRQGLQYEQYF,TGTGCCAGCAGCTCGCGACAGGGTCTTCAATACGAGCAGTACTTC
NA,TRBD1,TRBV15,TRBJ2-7,CATSRVPGQGAVAYEQYF,TGTGCCACCAGCAGAGTTCCCGGACAGGGGGCCGTAGCCTACGAGCAGTACTTC
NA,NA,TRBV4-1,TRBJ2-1,CASSQGVGTGNNEQFF,TGCGCCAGCAGCCAAGGTGTGGGGACTGGTAACAATGAGCAGTTCTTC
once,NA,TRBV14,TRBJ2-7,CASSQWRGSYEQYF,TGTGCCAGCAGCCAATGGAGGGGATCCTACGAGCAGTACTTC
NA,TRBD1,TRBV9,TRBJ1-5,CASSTGQGGNQPQHF,TGTGCCAGCAGCACGGGACAGGGAGGAAATCAGCCCCAGCATTTT
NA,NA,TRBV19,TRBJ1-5,CASRPGSLSNQPQHF,TGTGCCAGTAGGCCGGGGAGCCTTAGCAATCAGCCCCAGCATTTT
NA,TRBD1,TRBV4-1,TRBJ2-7,CASSHTGAASYEQYF,TGCGCCAGCAGCCATACAGGGGCCGCTTCCTACGAGCAGTACTTC
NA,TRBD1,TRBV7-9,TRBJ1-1,CASSLTTGITEAFF,TGTGCCAGCAGCCTTACGACAGGGATCACTGAAGCTTTCTTT
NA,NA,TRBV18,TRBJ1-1,CASSPVFQGRTEAFF,TGTGCCAGCTCACCAGTTTTTCAGGGTCGGACTGAAGCTTTCTTT
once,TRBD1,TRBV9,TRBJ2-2,CASSLRQGGTGELFF,TGTGCCAGCAGCCTCCGACAGGGGGGCACCGGGGAGCTGTTTTTT
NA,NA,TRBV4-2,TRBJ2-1,CASSDRPGLPNEQFF,TGTGCCAGCAGCGACCGTCCGGGACTCCCAAATGAGCAGTTCTTC
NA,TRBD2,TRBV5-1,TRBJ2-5,CASSLQLAVQETQYF,TGCGCCAGCAGCTTGCAACTAGCGGTCCAAGAGACCCAGTACTTC
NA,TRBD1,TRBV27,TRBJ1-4,CASSPRQGREKLFF,TGTGCCAGCAGTCCCAGACAGGGACGCGAAAAACTGTTTTTT
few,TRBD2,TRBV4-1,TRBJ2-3,CASSRTGTSGRKGDTQYF,TGCGCCAGCAGCCGTACCGGGACTAGCGGGAGGAAGGGAGATACGCAGTATTTT
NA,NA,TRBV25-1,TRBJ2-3,CASSGDTTTGTDTQYF,TGTGCCAGCAGTGGGGACACCACGACTGGCACAGATACGCAGTATTTT
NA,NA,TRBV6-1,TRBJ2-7,CASHGSYEQYF,TGTGCCAGCCACGGGTCCTACGAGCAGTACTTC
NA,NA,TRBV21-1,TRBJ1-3,CASSKVGQLTGNTIYF,TGTGCCAGCAGCAAAGTGGGACAGTTAACTGGAAACACCATATATTTT
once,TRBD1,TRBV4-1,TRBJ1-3,CASSQHQGQGNTIYF,TGCGCCAGCAGCCAACATCAGGGACAGGGAAACACCATATATTTT